This T cell receptor beta chain comes out of a study of blood T cell repertoires in COVID-19. About the study: Specimens from acute and convalescent COVID-19 originated in the United States, Italy and Spain. Nucleic acid was either cDNA or gDNA, and it came from T cells, B-cell-depleted T cells, or PBMCs.

Enrollees, about 18 to 89 years old, lived in 24 US areas. Under the authors' procedure: Amplified reference gene primers provided the basis for estimating nucleated cell counts. Measured with immunoSEQ multiplex PCR; TCRdb has only the in-frame clones, and not every one. Clone size and the V and J calls come from that table; the DNA yielded D and trimming. The data hold 180,000 or so clones, with over 70% observed a single time. Germline V gives CDR1 SQVTM, CDR2 ANQGSEA. This CDR3 has 14 residues. The ends lost 2 bases at V and 4 bases at J; junction bases unmatched: 5. Specimen: PBMCs or T cells enriched from blood (not recorded which). The sequence came from a woman between 50 and 59 years old in a cohort exposed to, infected with or recovered from COVID-19 (not recorded which). The V and J genes are TRBV29-1 and TRBJ1-2; 9 bases are shared with TRBD1. CDR3 nucleotides: TGCAGCGTTGAATGGACAGGGGACTTCTATGGCTACACCTTC. Residues: CSVEWTGDFYGYTF.